These 26 T cell receptor beta chains were sequenced from one sample in a study of breast tumors, draining lymph nodes, adjacent tissues. Breast cancer patients provided tissue from their axillary draining lymph nodes. TCRdb redid the calling of the multiplex PCR reads with MiXCR, one entry per CDR3 protein. The table has roughly 220,000 distinct CDR3 sequences, less than 40% seen once. The sample taken for sequencing was axillary lymph node tissue. The receptors were gathered from a female donor with breast cancer. Some clones in this sample may be carry-over from other donors' samples.

This clonotype came up many times. J is TRBJ2-7 and V is TRBV9; TRBD1 matches 9 bases. Germline CDR1 reads SGDLS; CDR2 reads YYNGEE. Trimming at V came to 4 bases and at J to 5 bases, leaving 4 bases not matched to a gene. This CDR3 is 13 amino acids long. CDR3 bases: TGTGCCAGCAGCCTCAGGACAGGGGACGAGCAGTACTTC. This gives the protein CASSLRTGDEQYF.

The chain is built from TRBV2 and TRBJ1-4, with a tentative D call TRBD1 (6 bases). The CDR3 extends over 15 amino acids. V was pared by 10 bases and J by 8 bases, with 23 bases between. Germline CDR1 SNHLY, CDR2 FYNNEI. Here the CDR3 reads CAIAVSGETLEKLFF. CDR3 DNA sequence: TGTGCCATCGCGGTCTCAGGGGAAACCTTGGAAAAACTGTTTTTT.

There are many counts of this clonotype. This sequence joins TRBV4-3 and TRBJ2-2; a possible D gene is TRBD1 (6 bases). The V end was cut by 2 bases, the J end by 4 bases, with 14 bases between. CDR1 LGHNA and CDR2 YSLEER come from the germline V gene. This CDR3 is built from 16 residues. The CDR3 nucleotides are TGCGCCAGCAGCCAATTTCAGGGGTCTTTCACCGGGGAGCTGTTTTTT. Its protein is CASSQFQGSFTGELFF.

Turning to this clonotype: Mismatch with germline at one junction end may stem from a read error. The rearrangement joins TRBV24-1 to TRBJ1-5; 7 nucleotides match TRBD1. CDR3 length: 13 amino acids. The germline CDR1 and CDR2 sequences are KGHDR and SFDVKD. The CDR3 nucleotides read TGTGCCAGCAGTTCACAGGGGTGGCAGCCCCAGCATTTT. Translation: CASSSQGWQPQHF.

As to this clonotype: An end of the junction differs from the germline gene, which may be a read error. The chain employs TRBV28 and TRBJ1-4; D is unclear. Germline V lookup: CDR1 MDHEN, CDR2 SYDVKM. The CDR3 consists of 15 residues. For the CDR3, the DNA is TGTGCCAGCAGTTTAAGGGCTCACAACCGAGAAAAACCGTTTTTT. This translates into CASSLRAHNREKPFF.

This clonotype showed up many times. Germline and junction disagree at one end, which may indicate a read error. The chain recombines TRBV7-8 with TRBJ1-2, with a tentative D call TRBD1 (5 bases). The length of the CDR3 is 15 residues. Germline V lookup: CDR1 SGHVS, CDR2 FQNEAQ. This CDR3 is CASSSIVGVPYGYPF. Written as DNA, the CDR3 is TGTGCCAGCAGCTCGATCGTGGGGGTACCCTATGGCTACCCCTTC.

This clonotype was seen repeatedly, ten times or more. The chain employs TRBV7-8 and TRBJ2-5, with 9 positions matching TRBD2. V shed 2 bases and J 4 bases; nucleotides not matched to a gene: 5. CDR1 and CDR2 from the germline V gene are SGHVS and FQNEAQ. The CDR3 sequence is 15 residues long. CDR3 nucleotide sequence: TGTGCCAGCAGCTTACTTAGCGGGAGAGTAGAGACCCAGTACTTC. As protein: CASSLLSGRVETQYF.

This clonotype was detected a few times. The gene calls are TRBV6-2 or TRBV6-3 and TRBJ1-5; 7 bases fit TRBD1. The trim removed 6 bases at V and 4 bases at J, leaving 9 bases unmatched. CDR3 size: 15 residues. Germline CDR1 MNHEY, CDR2 SVGEGT. This CDR3 is CASRRQGGGNQPQHF. The CDR3 DNA is TGTGCCAGCAGACGACAGGGTGGCGGGAATCAGCCCCAGCATTTT.

This clonotype has more than one count but fewer than ten. The chain couples TRBV13 to TRBJ2-7, with TRBD2 identical over 8 bases. Per the germline V gene, CDR1 is PRHDT and CDR2 is FYEKMQ (reference sequence). The CDR3 sequence is 15 residues long. The V gene end was trimmed by 2 bases and the J gene end by 7 bases; junction bases not matched to a gene: 10. The CDR3 is CASSLRPGGQGEQYF. DNA of the CDR3: TGTGCCAGCAGCTTACGCCCGGGAGGGCAAGGTGAGCAGTACTTC.

This clonotype was counted ten times or more. The J gene is TRBJ2-2, the V gene TRBV9, with 9 bases aligning to TRBD2. The V and J ends lost 5 bases and 4 bases, in that order; junction bases with no gene match: 12. Germline V lookup: CDR1 SGDLS, CDR2 YYNGEE. This CDR3 has 17 amino acids. CDR3 protein: CASSTRASGESTGELFF. In DNA form, the CDR3 reads TGTGCCAGCAGTACACGGGCTAGCGGGGAGAGCACCGGGGAGCTGTTTTTT.

This clonotype was seen repeatedly, ten times or more. The V gene is TRBV25-1, the J gene TRBJ2-2; TRBD1 agrees at 11 bases. This CDR3 is 14 amino acids long. Germline lookup yields CDR1 MGHDK and CDR2 SYGVNS. The V gene end was trimmed by 10 bases and the J gene end by 7 bases; junction bases not matched to a gene: 8. CDR3 loop: CATEGQGADGELFF. The CDR3 coding sequence is TGTGCCACTGAAGGACAGGGGGCTGACGGGGAGCTGTTTTTT.

This chain links TRBV2 with TRBJ2-7; D uncertain. Per the germline V gene, CDR1 is SNHLY and CDR2 is FYNNEI. CDR3 size: 18 residues. V lost 5 bases and J 0 bases, leaving 23 bases between the germline ends. The DNA for the CDR3 is TGTGCCAGCAGTTTTCTACTTCGACCGGTTTTGAGCTCCTACGAGCAGTACTTC. Translating gives CASSFLLRPVLSSYEQYF.

The chain uses TRBV10-3 and TRBJ1-5, with TRBD1 identical over 12 bases. The length of the CDR3 is 17 residues. Trimming took 10 bases from V and 3 from J; bases not matched to a gene: 13. Germline V gives CDR1 ENHRY, CDR2 SYGVKD. The DNA for the CDR3 is TGTGCCACCAGGTACTCCGGGACAGGGGGCCACAATCAGCCCCAGCATTTT. It specifies CATRYSGTGGHNQPQHF.

The table lists this clonotype with many counts. V and J are TRBV6-1 and TRBJ2-6; D tentatively reads TRBD1 or TRBD2 (6 bases each). V was shortened by 3 bases and J by 0 bases, with 9 bases between the two germline ends. The CDR3 has 16 residues. Germline V CDR1 and CDR2: MNHNS, SASEGT. The CDR3 nucleotides read TGTGCCAGCAGTGAGAGGGGGGTCTCTGGGGCCAACGTCCTGACTTTC. It is translated as CASSERGVSGANVLTF.

V usage is TRBV27 and J usage is TRBJ1-4; 11 bases map to TRBD1. Germline V CDR1 and CDR2: MNHEY, SMNVEV (reference sequence). The CDR3 loop spans 16 amino acids. V lost 3 bases, J lost 3 bases, and 3 bases stayed unmatched. Here the CDR3 reads CASSLGTGGANEKLFF. The CDR3 DNA sequence: TGTGCCAGCAGTTTGGGGACAGGGGGGGCTAATGAAAAACTGTTTTTT.

This clonotype came up a few times. A clone one base away is much larger, so this may be a read error. The chain couples TRBV7-3 to TRBJ2-3; D unclear. The last part of the DNA fits TRBJ1-5 better; the J call may be wrong. Per the germline V gene, CDR1 is SGHTA and CDR2 is FQGTGA. The CDR3 has 15 residues. CDR3: CASSKTSGSTDTQHF. The CDR3 DNA follows: TGTGCCAGCAGCAAGACTAGCGGTAGCACAGATACGCAGCATTTT.

This clonotype was observed many times. V is TRBV28 and J is TRBJ2-3; 11 bases align to TRBD2. J lost 4 bases, V lost 3 bases, and 15 bases had no gene match. CDR3 length: 19 amino acids. Germline V lookup: CDR1 MDHEN, CDR2 SYDVKM. The CDR3: CASSFSAPHSGRAADTQYF. As DNA, the CDR3 is TGTGCCAGCAGTTTTTCTGCCCCTCATAGCGGGAGGGCGGCAGATACGCAGTATTTT.

The sample holds a few counts of this clonotype. As the CDR3 is not closed by the conserved phenylalanine or tryptophan, this likely results from a read error. No DNA is shown, since the ends of the CDR3 on it are uncertain; the CDR3 is the one TCRdb lists. V gene TRBV4-2 combines with J gene TRBJ2-5; the table's D call, TRBD1, was not checked against the DNA. The CDR3 totals 17 residues, both ends included. Germline assignment: CDR1 LGHNA and CDR2 YNFKEQ. This CDR3 reads CASSVGTGGNYGYTFGS.

This clonotype was recorded a few times. The V call is TRBV6-1, the J call TRBJ2-3; 8 bases agree with TRBD1. Germline V gene sequence: CDR1 MNHNS, CDR2 SASEGT. Trimming cost V 6 bases and J 6 bases; bases outside gene matches: 8. This CDR3 contains 14 residues. For the CDR3, the DNA is TGTGCCAGCAGACTGGGACAGGCGGTGGATACGCAGTATTTT. Translated, it gives CASRLGQAVDTQYF.

A word on this clonotype: A much more abundant neighbour one base away suggests this may be a read error. The chain employs TRBV7-3 and TRBJ2-3; D gene unclear. This CDR3 spans 17 amino acids. Germline V gene data show CDR1 as SGHTA and CDR2 as FQGTGA. CDR3 amino acids: CVSSLPNVAPSTDTQYF. Here the CDR3 DNA reads TGTGTCAGCAGCCTCCCGAACGTGGCCCCCAGCACAGATACGCAGTATTTT.

Only a few counts were recorded for this clonotype. V and J are TRBV13 and TRBJ2-2; 7 nucleotides line up with TRBD1. V shed 10 bases and J 6 bases; nucleotides not matched to a gene: 20. The CDR3 spans 17 residues. Germline CDR1 and CDR2: PRHDT and FYEKMQ (reference sequence). The CDR3 sequence: CATKEKDTGDVAGELFF. The CDR3 bases are TGTGCCACAAAAGAAAAGGACACAGGGGACGTCGCCGGGGAGCTGTTTTTT.

This clonotype was recorded at least ten times. This chain links TRBV7-9 with TRBJ2-1, with TRBD2 matching 11 bases. The V gene end was trimmed by 7 bases and the J gene end by 3 bases; junction bases not matched to a gene: 2. Germline loops: CDR1 SEHNR, CDR2 FQNEAQ (reference sequence). This CDR3 is built from 14 residues. CDR3 protein: CASTSGGFYNEQFF. The CDR3 DNA reads as TGTGCCAGCACTAGCGGGGGGTTCTACAATGAGCAGTTCTTC.

The genes are TRBV7-9 and TRBJ1-6; 10 positions agree with TRBD1. The CDR3 runs to 15 residues. Trimming at V came to 6 bases and at J to 10 bases, leaving 9 bases not matched to a gene. Germline lookup yields CDR1 SEHNR and CDR2 FQNEAQ (reference sequence). The chain's CDR3 is CASSAQDRGTSPLHF. The CDR3 DNA reads TGTGCCAGCAGTGCTCAGGACAGGGGGACGTCACCCCTCCACTTT.

This clonotype was observed at least ten times. V is TRBV20-1 and J is TRBJ1-6; 7 nucleotides align to TRBD1. Looked up from germline, CDR1 is DFQATT and CDR2 is SNEGSKA (reference sequence). The CDR3 consists of 18 residues. The V and J ends lost 4 bases and 0 bases, in that order; junction bases with no gene match: 12. CDR3 sequence reads: CSAKDRDSHPSYNSPLHF. Written as DNA, the CDR3 is TGCAGTGCTAAAGACCGGGACAGTCACCCCTCCTATAATTCACCCCTCCACTTT.

This clonotype was seen ten or more times. The V and J genes are TRBV6-1 and TRBJ1-5; no reliable D call. The V gene's germline CDR1 is MNHNS and CDR2 SASEGT. The CDR3 totals 12 residues. The V end lost 2 bases, the J end lost 7 bases, and 6 bases lay between the germline ends. CDR3 loop: CASSELLQPQHF. Here the CDR3 DNA reads TGTGCCAGCAGTGAATTGTTGCAGCCCCAGCATTTT.

This clonotype has just a few counts. This sequence joins TRBV20-1 and TRBJ1-1, with D unresolved. V was clipped by 4 bases and J by 0 bases, with 3 bases between them. The CDR3 loop spans 11 amino acids. Germline V CDR1 and CDR2: DFQATT, SNEGSKA (reference sequence). CDR3 bases: TGCAGTGCTAAAGTGAACACTGAAGCTTTCTTT. This codes for CSAKVNTEAFF.